The clone carrying this TCR beta chain was seen more than once but under ten times. Its specificity is not known. The sample belongs to a study of CD8+ T cells in alopecia areata. Overall study findings and caveats: Scalp specimens additionally yield sequences from normal skin's resident alphabeta T cells.

Sequencing relied on a cDNA template that was reverse transcribed from extracted RNA. Measured with immunoSEQ multiplex PCR; TCRdb has only the in-frame clones, and not every one. The sample comprises some 130,000 clones, approximately 48% of which are singletons, and roughly 20% rests with the top ten. The CDR3 contains 17 residues. V lost 0 bases to trimming and J lost 2 bases, with 15 bases between them. The V gene's germline CDR1 is SGHDN and CDR2 FVKESK. The rearrangement joins TRBV14 to TRBJ2-3; maybe TRBD1 (6 bases). This specimen was CD8+ T cells sorted from blood, taken at week 0. The sequence was collected from a human donor with alopecia areata. The CDR3 reads CASSQEGDTDFTDTQYF. In nucleotides, the CDR3 is TGTGCCAGCAGCCAAGAAGGGGACACAGACTTCACAGATACGCAGTATTTT.